The 9 T cell receptor beta chains in this list originate from one sample, sequenced in a study of cytomegalovirus exposure and HLA in healthy donors. Repertoires were generated with immunoSEQ multiplex PCR, while TCRdb's copy carries only in-frame clones and drops some. The data show 150,000 to 250,000 clones, about 81% seen once. The specimen was PBMCs. The receptors were gathered from a woman in her 30s in good health and CMV-seronegative.

The genes are TRBV6-5 and TRBJ2-7; a weak D match, TRBD1 (5 bases). Trimming took off 0 bases at V and 5 bases at J, with 17 bases between the two ends. The germline V gene encodes CDR1 MNHEY and CDR2 SVGAGI. The CDR3 is 16 amino acids. CDR3 in amino acids: CASSYSIPVGLHEQYF. The CDR3 DNA follows: TGTGCCAGCAGTTACTCGATCCCCGTGGGGCTACACGAGCAGTACTTC.

The genes are TRBV30 and TRBJ1-1; tentative D call: TRBD1 (6 bases). V lost 3 bases and J lost 7, with 15 bases in between. Germline V CDR1 and CDR2: GTSNPN, SVGIG (reference sequence). The CDR3 spans 13 residues. The CDR3: CAWRSGTPSEAFF. In DNA, the CDR3 is TGTGCCTGGAGGTCCGGGACACCCAGTGAAGCTTTCTTT.

The chain couples TRBV7-3 to TRBJ1-1, with 7 bases aligning to TRBD1. The J segment lost 5 bases and the V segment lost 5 bases, leaving 5 bases of the junction unmatched. This CDR3 region has 13 residues. The germline gives CDR1 SGHTA, CDR2 FQGTGA. The DNA for the CDR3 is TGTGCCAGCAGCCTCACAGGGGTAACTGAAGCTTTCTTT. Translated, it gives CASSLTGVTEAFF.

This clone was counted once. The rearrangement links TRBV30 to TRBJ2-5, with D maybe TRBD1 (8 bases). The CDR3 contains 12 residues. The germline V gene encodes CDR1 GTSNPN and CDR2 SVGIG (reference sequence). V was clipped by 3 bases and J by 7 bases, with 12 bases between them. Here the CDR3 DNA reads TGTGCCTGGAGAACAGGGGGGGGGACCCAGTACTTC. This codes for CAWRTGGGTQYF.

The chain uses TRBV2 and TRBJ2-2, with 7 bases identical to TRBD2. Unmatched junction bases numbered 11, after V lost 7 bases and J lost 3 bases. The germline CDR1 and CDR2 sequences are SNHLY and FYNNEI. The CDR3 runs to 16 residues. DNA of the CDR3: TGTGCCAGCACCCCTAGCTGGGGGGGAGACACCGGGGAGCTGTTTTTT. Its protein product is CASTPSWGGDTGELFF.

The chain uses TRBV28 and TRBJ1-4; D possibly corresponds to TRBD1 (6 bases). This CDR3 contains 14 residues. V dropped 6 bases and J dropped 7 bases, with 15 bases sitting between them. CDR1 and CDR2 from the germline V gene are MDHEN and SYDVKM. CDR3 in amino acids: CASRRGGRAEKLFF. The CDR3 DNA reads TGTGCCAGCAGGAGGGGGGGTCGAGCTGAAAAACTGTTTTTT.

Only a few counts were recorded for this clone. The V gene is TRBV30, the J gene TRBJ1-2; no firm D call. V lost 0 bases and J lost 2, with 7 bases in between. This CDR3 has 13 amino acids. Per the germline V gene, CDR1 is GTSNPN and CDR2 is SVGIG (reference sequence). The CDR3 region has the DNA TGTGCCTGGAGTGTTCAGGCCAACTATGGCTACACCTTC. Translated, it gives CAWSVQANYGYTF. The complete variable domain, with remaining parts taken from reference TRBV30 and TRBJ1-2, reads SQTIHQWPATLVQPVGSPLSLECTVEGTSNPNLYWYRQAAGRGLQLLFYSVGIGQISSEVPQNLSASRPQDRQFILSSKKLLLSDSGFYLCAWSVQANYGYTFGSGTRLTVV.

This chain connects TRBV5-5 to TRBJ1-1, with D perhaps TRBD1 (6 bases). V was pared by 4 bases and J by 3 bases, with 13 bases between. Germline V gene data show CDR1 as SGHKS and CDR2 as YYEKEE (reference sequence). The CDR3 sequence is 14 residues long. In DNA form, the CDR3 reads TGTGCCAGCAGCCGGACCCCAGGGGACACTGAAGCTTTCTTT. Residues: CASSRTPGDTEAFF.

This rearrangement joins TRBV30 to TRBJ1-1; TRBD1 matches 11 bases. The CDR3 runs 16 residues. Germline V gene data show CDR1 as GTSNPN and CDR2 as SVGIG (reference sequence). Trimming removed 2 bases from V and 1 base from J; junction bases left unmatched: 6. The CDR3: CAWSPDRGQGNTEAFF. The CDR3 nucleotides are TGTGCCTGGAGTCCGGACAGGGGGCAGGGGAACACTGAAGCTTTCTTT.